This T cell receptor beta chain was recovered during a study of cytomegalovirus exposure and HLA in healthy donors. PCR amplification relied on 60 Vbeta primers (plus 13 Jbeta primers). Here immunoSEQ multiplex PCR was the method, and the copy in TCRdb shows in-frame clones only, minus some. The sample lists under 150,000 clones, about 73% occurring once. Germline CDR1 reads SGHAT; CDR2 reads FQNNGV. The CDR3 runs to 11 residues. Between the trimmed V and J ends, which lost 6 bases and 6 bases, there was a span of 8 bases. Study-wide results and caveats: Presence/absence analyses assumed roughly uniform sequencing depth across donors, which may not hold. CMV serostatus was the only immune exposure information that was available. The study put 150 or so TCR beta chains on its list as cytomegalovirus-associated.

This clone was picked up one time. No antigen is known for it. This sequence joins TRBV11-2 and TRBJ1-2, with D unclear. The TCR comes from a man aged 40-55 years in good health and CMV-seropositive. The sample comprised PBMCs. As DNA, the CDR3 is TGTGCCAGCAGTTACCAGGATGGCTACACCTTC. This sequence encodes CASSYQDGYTF.